Listed below are T cell receptor beta chains from one sample, sequenced in a study of T cell responses to AZD1222 COVID-19 vaccine. Assay: immunoSEQ multiplex PCR; the TCRdb copy retains only in-frame clones and omits some. The sample holds about 150,000 clones; about nine tenths are singletons and the top ten take about 1.6%. The sample here was peripheral blood, taken on day 0 of AZD1222 vaccination. Receptors were obtained from an adult in good health. The CDR3 runs from the conserved cysteine through the conserved F or W. Each record gives: D gene, J gene, CDR3 length, clone size, V gene, CDR3 DNA, CDR3 protein. A D gene is named only where the DNA matches it firmly. Where a row states a size, it is once, few, many or the class of an expanded clone; other rows omit it.

>-|TRBJ1-1|14|-|TRBV18
TGTGCCAGCTCACCTTCGGCGGCGGACACTGAAGCTTTCTTT
CASSPSAADTEAFF
>-|TRBJ1-1|14|-|TRBV7-9
TGTGCCAGCAGCTTAGCACGAGGGTCCACTGAAGCTTTCTTT
CASSLARGSTEAFF
>TRBD2|TRBJ2-3|16|-|TRBV28
TGTGCCAGCAGTTTATCGGCTAGCGGGGGGCGGGATACGCAGTATTTT
CASSLSASGGRDTQYF
>-|TRBJ1-2|14|-|TRBV5-1
TGCGCCAGCAGCTTCGGGGGCCCGGGGGATGGCTACACCTTC
CASSFGGPGDGYTF
>-|TRBJ2-5|14|-|TRBV5-1
TGCGCCAGCAGCTTGGCCGGGGGCCAAGAGACCCAGTACTTC
CASSLAGGQETQYF
>-|TRBJ1-4|14|-|TRBV15
TGTGCCACCAGCAGATCCGGGTATAATGAAAAACTGTTTTTT
CATSRSGYNEKLFF
>-|TRBJ2-7|14|-|TRBV6-6
TGTGCCAGCAGTCTCGGACAGTCCCAGGGGGGGCAGTACTTC
CASSLGQSQGGQYF
>TRBD1|TRBJ1-4|15|-|TRBV4-2
TGTGCCAGCAGCCGAGACGGGACAGCTAGAGAAAAACTGTTTTTT
CASSRDGTAREKLFF
>-|TRBJ2-3|14|-|TRBV7-2
TGTGCCAGCAGCTTTGGTCTAGCAAAAGATACGCAGTATTTT
CASSFGLAKDTQYF
>-|TRBJ1-3|17|once|TRBV7-9
TGTGCCAGCAGCTTAGGGATGGGACGGAGCTCTGGAAACACCATATATTTT
CASSLGMGRSSGNTIYF
>TRBD1|TRBJ1-1|15|-|TRBV28
TGTGCCAGCAGTCTCCCCTGGACAGGGGGCACTGAAGCTTTCTTT
CASSLPWTGGTEAFF
>TRBD2|TRBJ2-7|15|-|TRBV28
TGTGCCAGCAGTCTCCGGGCTAGCGGGGGGGCCGAGCAGTACTTC
CASSLRASGGAEQYF
>TRBD2|TRBJ2-7|13|-|TRBV28
TGTGCCAGCAGATCGCGGGGGTCGCGCGAGCAGTACTTC
CASRSRGSREQYF
>TRBD1|TRBJ1-3|17|-|TRBV3-1/TRBV3-2
TGTGCCAGCAGCCAACGTTCACAGGGGGCGCATGGAAACACCATATATTTT
CASSQRSQGAHGNTIYF
>-|TRBJ1-2|12|-|TRBV28
TGTGCCAGCAGGACAGGACAATATGGCTACACCTTC
CASRTGQYGYTF
>TRBD2|TRBJ2-4|16|-|TRBV7-2
TGTGCCAGCAGCCTATCTAGCGGATTAGCCAAAAACATTCAGTACTTC
CASSLSSGLAKNIQYF
>-|TRBJ1-6|15|few|TRBV7-9
TGTGCCAGCAGCCAAGGGACAAGTTATAATTCACCCCTCCACTTT
CASSQGTSYNSPLHF
>TRBD2|TRBJ2-7|15|once|TRBV6-4
TGTGCCAGCAGCGACACAGCGGGGAGCTCCTACGAGCAGTACTTC
CASSDTAGSSYEQYF
>-|TRBJ1-5|16|-|TRBV10-3
TGTGCCATCAGTGAACCGGGACCCCAGCGCAATCAGCCCCAGCATTTT
CAISEPGPQRNQPQHF
>-|TRBJ1-1|13|-|TRBV21-1
TGTGCCAGCAGGGAGACAGGGAACACTGAAGCTTTCTTT
CASRETGNTEAFF
>TRBD1|TRBJ2-2|14|-|TRBV5-8
TGTGCCAGCAGCCCGACAGGGGTCCCCGGGGAGCTGTTTTTT
CASSPTGVPGELFF
>-|TRBJ1-2|14|-|TRBV6-2/TRBV6-3
TGTGCCAGCAGTTGGGGGACGGCTGACTATGGCTACACCTTC
CASSWGTADYGYTF
>-|TRBJ1-1|11|-|TRBV29-1
TGCAGCGTTGAGGCGAACACTGAAGCTTTCTTT
CSVEANTEAFF
>-|TRBJ1-2|14|-|TRBV5-6
TGTGCCAGCAGCTTGGGTACGCCTACCTATGGCTACACCTTC
CASSLGTPTYGYTF
>TRBD2|TRBJ2-5|14|-|TRBV9
TGTGCCAGCAGCGTAGAACCAGCGGGGGAGACCCAGTACTTC
CASSVEPAGETQYF
>-|TRBJ1-1|12|-|TRBV5-1
TGCGCCAGCAGCTTGGCGGGGCTGGAAGCTTTCTTT
CASSLAGLEAFF
>TRBD1|TRBJ1-2|17|once|TRBV5-1
TGCGCCAGCAGCTTGGCGGGACAGGCGCCCACTAACTATGGCTACACCTTC
CASSLAGQAPTNYGYTF
>-|TRBJ1-3|13|-|TRBV12-5
TGTGCTAGTTCCGGGGGGGCTGGAAACACCATATATTTT
CASSGGAGNTIYF
>-|TRBJ1-1|18|-|TRBV5-1
TGCGCCAGCAGCTTGCCCCGTCCTCGGGCGCGGCCGAACACTGAAGCTTTCTTT
CASSLPRPRARPNTEAFF
>-|TRBJ1-2|11|-|TRBV20-1
TGCAGTGGACGGGCCCCGGATGGCTACACCTTC
CSGRAPDGYTF
>TRBD1|TRBJ1-6|15|-|TRBV28
TGTGCCAGCAGTTTCGGGACAGGGGGCGGTTCACCCCTCCACTTT
CASSFGTGGGSPLHF
>TRBD1|TRBJ1-2|13|-|TRBV6-2/TRBV6-3
TGTGCCAGCAGCCTCGGACAGGGGAATGGCTACACCTTC
CASSLGQGNGYTF
>TRBD2|TRBJ2-1|18|-|TRBV7-9
TGTGCCAGCAGCCCCGGGACTAGCGGGGGGGTCTCCTACAATGAGCAGTTCTTC
CASSPGTSGGVSYNEQFF
>-|TRBJ2-7|18|-|TRBV11-2
TGTGCCAGCAGCTTAGTTGCGACTAGTCGGGGCAAGGCCTACGAGCAGTACTTC
CASSLVATSRGKAYEQYF
>-|TRBJ2-7|14|-|TRBV2
TGTGCCAGCATTCTGTACAGCCAAGGCTACGAGCAGTACTTC
CASILYSQGYEQYF
>TRBD1|TRBJ2-7|16|-|TRBV16
TGTGCCAGCAGCCAATCGATAGGGACAGGGTTCGACGAGCAGTACTTC
CASSQSIGTGFDEQYF
>-|TRBJ1-2|19|-|TRBV27
TGTGCCAGCAGTTTCTCCGGTTCCACGGGGAACCCAATGGGCTATGGCTACACCTTC
CASSFSGSTGNPMGYGYTF
>-|TRBJ2-2|16|-|TRBV19
TGTGCCAGTACCCAATCATGGAGAGAACACACCGGGGAGCTGTTTTTT
CASTQSWREHTGELFF
>TRBD1|TRBJ1-1|18|-|TRBV7-9
TGTGCCAGCAGCTTAGCTGGGACAGGGGCGTCGGGATCCACTGAAGCTTTCTTT
CASSLAGTGASGSTEAFF
>TRBD2|TRBJ2-5|15|-|TRBV3-1/TRBV3-2
TGTGCCAGCAGCCAAGGATCAGCGGGGGGGCCCCCCCAGTACTTC
CASSQGSAGGPPQYF
>-|TRBJ1-2|14|-|TRBV28
TGTGCCAGCAGCTTTGGGGGGCGCGTCCATGGCTACACCTTC
CASSFGGRVHGYTF
>-|TRBJ1-2|13|-|TRBV11-2
TGTGCCAGCAGCTTCGGATCTAACTATGGCTACACCTTC
CASSFGSNYGYTF
>-|TRBJ1-5|10|-|TRBV10-1
TGCGCCAGCAAAGTAAGGGCCCAGCATTTT
CASKVRAQHF
>-|TRBJ1-5|14|-|TRBV5-1
TGCGCCAGCAGCTTGGTAGCCGGTAATCAGCCCCAGCATTTT
CASSLVAGNQPQHF
>-|TRBJ1-4|14|-|TRBV15
TGTGCCACCAGCAGAGGACAGCAGTGGGAAAAACTGTTTTTT
CATSRGQQWEKLFF
>-|TRBJ2-7|11|-|TRBV6-6
TGTGCCACCCAGGGGGGGGGTCGATATGGCTTC
CATQGGGRYGF
>-|TRBJ2-7|13|-|TRBV10-2
TGCGCCAGCAGTGGAGACGCCGTGGACGAGCAGTACTTC
CASSGDAVDEQYF